The rows below give T cell receptor beta chains drawn from one sample of a study of blood T cell repertoires in COVID-19. The method was immunoSEQ multiplex PCR; TCRdb's version includes in-frame clones alone and lacks a portion of them. The sample includes 300,000 or so clones, more than 85% of them seen just once. Sequencing was carried out using peripheral blood. The receptors were sampled from a woman under 40 with COVID-19, enrolled during active disease. The CDR3 runs from the conserved cysteine through the conserved F or W. A D gene is named only where the DNA matches it firmly. Size is stated for part of the rows, as once, few or many counts, or as a class when the clone is expanded.

V gene: TRBV7-9
D gene: TRBD1
clone size: -
J gene: TRBJ2-1
CDR3 protein: CASSYVGQGIYNEQFF
CDR3 DNA: TGTGCCAGCAGCTACGTCGGACAGGGGATTTACAATGAGCAGTTCTTC

V gene: TRBV11-2
D gene: -
clone size: -
J gene: TRBJ2-1
CDR3 protein: CASSLGQGGNEQFF
CDR3 DNA: TGTGCCAGCAGCCTTGGACAGGGAGGGAATGAGCAGTTCTTC

V gene: TRBV19
D gene: TRBD2
clone size: -
J gene: TRBJ2-5
CDR3 protein: CASSPGLAGQETQYF
CDR3 DNA: TGTGCCAGTAGTCCGGGACTAGCTGGGCAAGAGACCCAGTACTTC

V gene: TRBV6-5
D gene: TRBD1
clone size: -
J gene: TRBJ2-3
CDR3 protein: CASSWGQGRTDTQYF
CDR3 DNA: TGTGCCAGCAGTTGGGGACAGGGGAGGACAGATACGCAGTATTTT

V gene: TRBV11-2
D gene: -
clone size: -
J gene: TRBJ1-4
CDR3 protein: CASSSRTRPATNEKLFF
CDR3 DNA: TGTGCCAGCAGCTCCAGGACAAGGCCCGCAACTAATGAAAAACTGTTTTTT

V gene: TRBV6-2/TRBV6-3
D gene: -
clone size: -
J gene: TRBJ2-1
CDR3 protein: CASRQDRHNEQFF
CDR3 DNA: TGTGCCAGCCGCCAGGACAGACACAATGAGCAGTTCTTC

V gene: TRBV19
D gene: -
clone size: -
J gene: TRBJ1-5
CDR3 protein: CASSSRQGHQPQHF
CDR3 DNA: TGTGCCAGTAGTAGTCGGCAGGGGCATCAGCCCCAGCATTTT

V gene: TRBV2
D gene: TRBD1
clone size: few
J gene: TRBJ1-2
CDR3 protein: CASSRDRGRIYGYTF
CDR3 DNA: TGTGCCAGCAGCCGCGACAGGGGGCGAATCTATGGCTACACCTTC

V gene: TRBV3-1/TRBV3-2
D gene: -
clone size: -
J gene: TRBJ1-5
CDR3 protein: CASSQGVYSEGNQPQHF
CDR3 DNA: TGTGCCAGCAGCCAAGGGGTCTATAGTGAGGGCAATCAGCCCCAGCATTTT

V gene: TRBV10-1
D gene: -
clone size: -
J gene: TRBJ1-1
CDR3 protein: CASSPTRTATGQNTEAFF
CDR3 DNA: TGCGCCAGCAGTCCCACCCGGACAGCCACGGGGCAGAACACTGAAGCTTTCTTT

V gene: TRBV19
D gene: TRBD1
clone size: -
J gene: TRBJ2-7
CDR3 protein: CATRDSTYEQYF
CDR3 DNA: TGTGCCACTCGGGACAGCACCTACGAGCAGTACTTC

V gene: TRBV20-1
D gene: -
clone size: -
J gene: TRBJ2-2
CDR3 protein: CSASLTGYTGELFF
CDR3 DNA: TGCAGTGCTAGTTTGACAGGCTACACCGGGGAGCTGTTTTTT

V gene: TRBV6-5
D gene: TRBD2
clone size: -
J gene: TRBJ2-7
CDR3 protein: CASGKRGGGYEQYF
CDR3 DNA: TGTGCCAGCGGTAAGCGCGGGGGTGGTTACGAGCAGTACTTC

V gene: TRBV21-1
D gene: -
clone size: few
J gene: TRBJ1-2
CDR3 protein: CASSKGEGDYGYTF
CDR3 DNA: TGTGCCAGCAGCAAAGGGGAGGGAGACTATGGCTACACCTTC

V gene: TRBV29-1
D gene: TRBD1
clone size: -
J gene: TRBJ2-5
CDR3 protein: CSVAAGGVETQYF
CDR3 DNA: TGCAGCGTTGCAGCAGGGGGAGTGGAGACCCAGTACTTC

V gene: TRBV5-1
D gene: -
clone size: once
J gene: TRBJ1-3
CDR3 protein: CASTEFQGSGNTIYF
CDR3 DNA: TGCGCCAGCACAGAGTTCCAGGGTTCTGGAAACACCATATATTTT

V gene: TRBV27
D gene: -
clone size: -
J gene: TRBJ2-3
CDR3 protein: CASKIGSTDTQYF
CDR3 DNA: TGTGCCAGCAAGATCGGTAGCACAGATACGCAGTATTTT

V gene: TRBV5-1
D gene: TRBD1
clone size: -
J gene: TRBJ2-6
CDR3 protein: CASSLEGQGAPGANVLTF
CDR3 DNA: TGCGCCAGCAGCTTGGAGGGACAGGGGGCGCCTGGGGCCAACGTCCTGACTTTC

V gene: TRBV6-7
D gene: -
clone size: few
J gene: TRBJ2-7
CDR3 protein: CASSYSSRVHEQYF
CDR3 DNA: TGTGCCAGCAGTTACTCCTCACGGGTCCACGAGCAGTACTTC

V gene: TRBV2
D gene: TRBD1
clone size: -
J gene: TRBJ1-1
CDR3 protein: CASSEGTGLWAFF
CDR3 DNA: TGTGCCAGCAGTGAGGGGACAGGCTTGTGGGCTTTCTTT

V gene: TRBV4-2
D gene: -
clone size: -
J gene: TRBJ2-4
CDR3 protein: CASSQDPAGVGNIQYF
CDR3 DNA: TGTGCCAGCAGCCAAGATCCGGCAGGGGTGGGAAACATTCAGTACTTC

V gene: TRBV6-4
D gene: -
clone size: -
J gene: TRBJ2-3
CDR3 protein: CASSDCSGTRNESTDTQYF
CDR3 DNA: TGTGCCAGCAGTGACTGCTCCGGGACACGGAATGAAAGCACAGATACGCAGTATTTT

V gene: TRBV10-2
D gene: -
clone size: -
J gene: TRBJ1-2
CDR3 protein: CASSPQGGGLSYTF
CDR3 DNA: TGCGCCAGCAGTCCCCAAGGGGGGGGATTGAGCTACACCTTC

V gene: TRBV7-2
D gene: TRBD2
clone size: -
J gene: TRBJ2-7
CDR3 protein: CASSFGTSGRYEQYF
CDR3 DNA: TGTGCCAGCAGCTTCGGGACTAGCGGGAGGTACGAGCAGTACTTC

V gene: TRBV30
D gene: TRBD2
clone size: -
J gene: TRBJ2-7
CDR3 protein: CAWSRLAGIGEQYF
CDR3 DNA: TGTGCCTGGAGTCGCCTAGCGGGAATTGGCGAGCAGTACTTC

V gene: TRBV6-5
D gene: -
clone size: -
J gene: TRBJ1-1
CDR3 protein: CASSYTGGKDTEAFF
CDR3 DNA: TGTGCCAGCAGTTACACCGGGGGTAAGGACACTGAAGCTTTCTTT

V gene: TRBV28
D gene: TRBD2
clone size: -
J gene: TRBJ2-1
CDR3 protein: CASSLYVGLAGGPGHNEQFF
CDR3 DNA: TGTGCCAGCAGTTTATATGTGGGACTAGCGGGAGGGCCGGGACACAATGAGCAGTTCTTC

V gene: TRBV30
D gene: TRBD2
clone size: -
J gene: TRBJ2-3
CDR3 protein: CAWRLAGVWPDTQYF
CDR3 DNA: TGTGCCTGGAGACTAGCGGGAGTATGGCCAGATACGCAGTATTTT

V gene: TRBV6-5
D gene: -
clone size: -
J gene: TRBJ2-7
CDR3 protein: CASSPTGSYEQYF
CDR3 DNA: TGTGCCAGCAGCCCAACAGGCAGCTACGAGCAGTACTTC

V gene: TRBV7-8
D gene: -
clone size: -
J gene: TRBJ1-5
CDR3 protein: CASSYYAGVNQPQHF
CDR3 DNA: TGTGCCAGCAGCTATTACGCCGGGGTTAATCAGCCCCAGCATTTT

V gene: TRBV29-1
D gene: TRBD2
clone size: -
J gene: TRBJ2-2
CDR3 protein: CSVDRAGVGTGELFF
CDR3 DNA: TGCAGCGTTGATCGGGCGGGAGTGGGCACCGGGGAGCTGTTTTTT

V gene: TRBV3-1/TRBV3-2
D gene: TRBD2
clone size: -
J gene: TRBJ2-1
CDR3 protein: CASSHPGLAGARFF
CDR3 DNA: TGTGCCAGCAGCCACCCCGGGTTAGCGGGAGCTCGCTTCTTC

V gene: TRBV2
D gene: TRBD2
clone size: -
J gene: TRBJ2-5
CDR3 protein: CASSLGLAIQETQYF
CDR3 DNA: TGTGCCAGCAGTCTGGGACTAGCGATACAAGAGACCCAGTACTTC